The T cell receptor beta chain described here comes from a study of T cells in Graves' hyperthyroidism and ophthalmopathy. The V gene's germline CDR1 is MDHEN and CDR2 SYDVKM. The CDR3 extends over 15 amino acids. With 5 bases removed from V and 3 bases from J, the gap between germline ends came to 14 bases. Amplification yielded TCR beta CDR3 regions, with RNA transcripts as the source. During a first-round RT-PCR of the TCR CDR3, the HTBI primer set was used. TCRdb reprocessed the multiplex PCR reads with MiXCR, giving one entry per CDR3 protein. The sample includes 500,000 to 600,000 distinct CDR3 sequences, approximately 16% seen only once; the top ten take 15% to 20%. Calling Graves' hyperthyroidism stable meant ophthalmopathy did not progress within 18 months. The table lists this clonotype with many counts.

The sample was blood. The source of this sequence is a woman aged 18 to 35 with Graves' hyperthyroidism. J is TRBJ2-1 and V is TRBV28; D is perhaps TRBD1 (5 bases). The CDR3 region has the DNA TGTGCCAGCAGTATACTGGAAGACAGCTACAATGAGCAGTTCTTC. This encodes CASSILEDSYNEQFF.